The 6 T cell receptor beta chains in this list originate from one sample, sequenced in a study. Cells sorted as Tregs were CD4+, CD25+ and CD127-/low. Each CDR3 protein is one row after TCRdb ran MiXCR on the 5' RACE reads. This sample yields some 44,000 distinct CDR3 sequences, of which 22% are seen a single time; around 4% belongs to the top ten. The source material was Tregs sorted from blood. All receptors come from a female donor with breast cancer.

This clonotype has more than one count but fewer than ten. The chain couples TRBV11-2 to TRBJ2-7; 9 bases agree with TRBD2. CDR1 and CDR2 from the germline V gene are SGHAT and FQNNGV. Trimming cost V 1 base and J 6 bases; bases outside gene matches: 10. This CDR3 contains 16 residues. DNA for the CDR3: TGTGCCAGCAGCTTAGTCGCTAGCGGGACCCCGGGCGAGCAGTACTTC. Protein product: CASSLVASGTPGEQYF.

This clonotype was recorded many times. This chain joins TRBV6-2 or TRBV6-3 and TRBJ1-2, with D unclear. Deletions cut 5 bases from V and 5 bases from J, with 18 bases between. CDR3 length: 15 amino acids. CDR1 and CDR2 (germline): MNHEY, SVGEGT. The CDR3 DNA is TGTGCCAGCAGTAAGTCCTTGGAAGACCAATATGGCTACACCTTC. Its translation is CASSKSLEDQYGYTF.

The chain recombines TRBV20-1 with TRBJ2-5; possible D gene TRBD2, 6 bases. The CDR3 loop spans 19 amino acids. Looked up from germline, CDR1 is DFQATT and CDR2 is SNEGSKA (reference sequence). The germline V and J ends were trimmed by 0 bases and 1 base, with 24 bases remaining between them. This chain's CDR3 is CSARDPRASAEGSQETQYF. DNA for the CDR3: TGCAGTGCTAGAGATCCTCGGGCTAGTGCGGAGGGAAGCCAAGAGACCCAGTACTTC.

At least ten counts were recorded for this clonotype. The chain carries TRBV4-2 and TRBJ2-1, with 8 bases lining up with TRBD2. The CDR3 contains 16 residues. CDR1 is LGHNA and CDR2 is YNFKEQ in the germline V gene. With V trimmed by 4 bases and J by 3 bases, 8 bases remained unmatched. CDR3 coding DNA: TGTGCCAGCAGCCGATCACTAGCGGAGAACTACAATGAGCAGTTCTTC. This translates into CASSRSLAENYNEQFF.

The sample holds many counts of this clonotype. The chain uses TRBV21-1 and TRBJ1-5. TRBV21-1 constitutes a pseudogene. This CDR3 is built from 18 residues. CDR3 loop: CASSKEAGIVCRNQPQHF. CDR3 nucleotides: TGTGCCAGCAGCAAGGAGGCAGGAATCGTTTGCAGGAATCAGCCCCAGCATTTT.

This clonotype has a single count. A much larger clone lies a single base off, so this may be a read error. The chain has TRBV20-1 and TRBJ2-1; 9 nucleotides match TRBD2. Germline V lookup: CDR1 DFQATT, CDR2 SNEGSKA (reference sequence). The CDR3 loop spans 15 amino acids. V gave up 1 base and J gave up 5 bases; unmatched junction bases: 6. DNA of the CDR3: TGCAGTGCTAGAGTTAGGACTAGCGCTAACAATGAGCAGTTCTTC. Protein: CSARVRTSANNEQFF.